This TCR beta chain was observed in a study of radiotherapy plus CTLA-4 blockade in lung cancer. Study findings and constraints: Early blood T cell clone dynamics reportedly forecast response best, with interferon-beta. Blood-borne expansion of tumor-derived TCR clones followed radiotherapy plus ipilimumab.

The table came from immunoSEQ multiplex PCR; TCRdb's copy has only in-frame clones and leaves some out. The sample consists of about 45,000 clones, roughly four fifths of them appearing once. Germline-derived CDR1 and CDR2 are SGHTA and FQGNSA. The CDR3 has 18 amino acids. Trimming took 5 bases from V and 3 from J; bases not matched to a gene: 17. To note about this clone: Its antigen is not identified.

V is TRBV7-2 and J is TRBJ2-7; the match to TRBD2 covers 9 bases. The receptor's source is a human donor with non-small cell lung cancer who had a complete response to radiotherapy plus ipilimumab. The sequenced sample was peripheral blood, obtained from a patient treated with radiotherapy plus ipilimumab. For the CDR3, the DNA is TGTGCCAGCAGCCGGGACGCGTTGGGACTAGCAGGAAACTACGAGCAGTACTTC. The encoded protein is CASSRDALGLAGNYEQYF.